Sequencing of this T cell receptor (beta chain) was carried out in a study of T cell responses to AZD1222 COVID-19 vaccine. Study results and limitations: It was only after the peak T cell response that any repertoires were sampled. Females made up more of the donors, who were largely white British, and clonal diversity may have come out too low. Vaccination with two AZD1222 doses was followed by a rise in Spike-specific TCR breadth and depth.

The V gene's germline CDR1 is MGHDK and CDR2 SYGVNS. V lost 0 bases and J lost 5, with 13 bases in between. The CDR3 runs to 15 residues. Measured with immunoSEQ multiplex PCR; TCRdb has only the in-frame clones, and not every one. The sample contains around 150,000 clones, around 90% of which appear only once. In the case of this clone: Its matching antigen is unknown.

Sequenced material: peripheral blood, taken on day 0 of AZD1222 vaccination. The origin of this receptor is an adult in good health. This chain links TRBV25-1 with TRBJ1-2, with D unclear. CDR3 in amino acids: CASSEYSGRKYGYTF. The CDR3 bases are TGTGCCAGCAGTGAATACTCAGGCAGGAAATATGGCTACACCTTC.